There are many counts of the clone carrying this TCR beta chain. After removal of 5 bases from V and 3 bases from J, the junction contained 8 bases not matched to a gene. Germline V gene data show CDR1 as SGHVS and CDR2 as FQNEAQ. CDR3 size: 17 residues. These data belong to a study of response to subunit inactivated influenza vaccine. TCRdb used MiXCR to reprocess the RT-PCR reads, holding one entry per CDR3 protein. The sample has roughly 540,000 distinct CDR3 sequences, roughly 25% seen once. These sequences were also reported in another study, on T cells expressing NK-cell markers. From that second work: Production of TCR beta cDNA relied on 5'RACE template switching with UMIs. Whether the expanded NKG2C+ T cell clones recognized HCMV remained unclear.

The chain carries TRBV7-8 and TRBJ2-5; TRBD2 matches 14 bases. Here the sequenced sample was CD4+ T cells sorted from PBMCs, taken 11 to 12 days after vaccination. This TCR derives from a man aged 45-60 years who received an inactivated influenza vaccine. The CDR3 DNA reads as TGTGCCAGCAGCCCCGAGTTGGGACTAGCGGGAGAAGAGACCCAGTACTTC. As protein: CASSPELGLAGEETQYF.